One and the same sample provided the 13 T cell receptor beta chains below, sequenced in a study of blood T cells in healthy people across ages. A J-beta primer mix and a sample-barcoded 5' primer were used in a second PCR of about 7 to 12 cycles. Each CDR3 protein is one row after TCRdb ran MiXCR on the 5' RACE reads. The sample contains about 1,500,000 distinct CDR3 sequences, 28% of which appear only once. The sequenced sample consisted of blood. Source of these receptors: a woman aged 25 to 45 in good health.

The rearrangement links TRBV24-1 to TRBJ2-6, with D possibly matching TRBD1 (6 bases). Germline-derived CDR1 and CDR2 are KGHDR and SFDVKD. With 4 bases removed from V and 1 base from J, the gap between germline ends came to 19 bases. This CDR3 has 19 residues. For the CDR3, the DNA is TGTGCCACCAGTGACGCGACAGGTTCGGGCCAATCTGGGGCCAACGTCCTGACTTTC. It specifies CATSDATGSGQSGANVLTF.

With regard to this clonotype: The junction does not match germline at one end; this may be a read error. This chain uses TRBV7-9 with TRBJ2-1; tentative D call: TRBD1 (5 bases). The CDR3 loop spans 15 amino acids. Germline V gene sequence: CDR1 SEHNR, CDR2 FQNEAQ (reference sequence). CDR3 nucleotide sequence: TGTGCCAGCAGCTTATTGGGGCGCTCCTACAATGAGCAGGTCTTC. Translation gives CASSLLGRSYNEQVF.

V and J are TRBV11-2 and TRBJ1-2, with D perhaps matching TRBD1 (6 bases). V lost 4 bases, J lost 8 bases, and 14 bases lay in between. CDR1 and CDR2 from the germline V gene are SGHAT and FQNNGV. This CDR3 comprises 13 residues. The CDR3 DNA is TGTGCCAGCAGCTCCCGTCCGGGGGCCGGCTACACCTTC. It translates to CASSSRPGAGYTF. Supplemented by reference TRBV11-2 and TRBJ1-2, the full variable domain reads EAGVAQSPRYKIIEKRQSVAFWCNPISGHATLYWYQQILGQGPKLLIQFQNNGVVDDSQLPKDRFSAERLKGVDSTLKIQPAKLEDSAVYLCASSSRPGAGYTFGSGTRLTVV.

This clonotype was counted between two and nine times. The V and J genes are TRBV7-3 and TRBJ2-3, with 9 bases identical to TRBD2. Trimming took 5 bases from V and 4 from J; bases not matched to a gene: 10. CDR1 and CDR2 (germline): SGHTA, FQGTGA. The CDR3 contains 16 residues. CDR3 nucleotide sequence: TGTGCCAGCAGCCCCTATGGACTAGCGTCCGCAGATACGCAGTATTTT. Protein: CASSPYGLASADTQYF. The full variable domain, rest sourced from reference TRBV7-3 and TRBJ2-3, is GAGVSQTPSNKVTEKGKYVELRCDPISGHTALYWYRQSLGQGPEFLIYFQGTGAADDSGLPNDRFFAVRPEGSVSTLKIQRTERGDSAVYLCASSPYGLASADTQYFGPGTRLTVL.

V gene TRBV6-1 combines with J gene TRBJ1-5; D unclear. The CDR3 loop spans 12 amino acids. The germline V gene has CDR1 MNHNS and CDR2 SASEGT. The V end was cut by 7 bases, the J end by 3 bases, with 7 bases between. CDR3 sequence: CASKAINQPQHF. CDR3 sequence (DNA): TGTGCCAGCAAGGCGATCAATCAGCCCCAGCATTTT.

The gene calls are TRBV7-7 and TRBJ1-3; D is possibly TRBD1 (5 bases). The CDR3 extends over 15 amino acids. Germline V lookup: CDR1 SSHAT, CDR2 FNYEAQ (reference sequence). V was cut by 1 base and J by 2 bases, with 9 bases left in between. CDR3 nucleotide sequence: TGTGCCAGCAGCTTAGGTTCGGGGGCTGGAAACACCATATATTTT. Translated, it gives CASSLGSGAGNTIYF.

The chain recombines TRBV12-3 or TRBV12-4 with TRBJ2-7, with TRBD1 identical over 7 bases. The CDR3 runs 15 residues. V trimming: 6 bases; J trimming: 0 bases; junction bases outside the gene matches: 8. The CDR3 is CASRAGQDASYEQYF. The CDR3 DNA reads TGTGCCAGCAGGGCCGGACAGGACGCCTCCTACGAGCAGTACTTC.

This clonotype was counted a single time. This rearrangement joins TRBV5-4 to TRBJ2-3, with D possibly matching TRBD2 (6 bases). This CDR3 region has 13 residues. V was cut by 9 bases and J by 2 bases, with 13 bases left in between. Germline V CDR1 and CDR2: SGHNT, YYREEE (reference sequence). CDR3 sequence reads: CATPGDFTDTQYF. The CDR3 nucleotides are TGTGCCACACCGGGGGACTTCACAGATACGCAGTATTTT.

The gene calls are TRBV5-6 and TRBJ2-2, with no clear D. CDR1 is SGHDT, CDR2 YYEEEE, per germline. This CDR3 has 14 amino acids. The ends were cut back, 4 bases at V and 6 bases at J, with 13 bases in the middle. CDR3 DNA: TGTGCCAGCAGCAAACCGGGCCGGGCCGGGGAGCTGTTTTTT. It translates to CASSKPGRAGELFF.

This clonotype was detected ten times or more. This chain uses TRBV4-1 with TRBJ2-3; D unclear. This CDR3 region has 15 residues. Trimming removed 4 bases at V and 3 bases at J, with 14 bases between. From germline, CDR1 is MGHRA and CDR2 YSYEKL. CDR3 DNA sequence: TGCGCCAGCAGCCCACGGTTCCAGGAGACAGATACGCAGTATTTT. It translates to CASSPRFQETDTQYF.

V gene TRBV7-2 combines with J gene TRBJ2-7; D is undetermined. This CDR3 contains 12 residues. Germline lookup yields CDR1 SGHTA and CDR2 FQGNSA. The V end lost 3 bases, the J end lost 1 base, and 4 bases lay between the germline ends. This CDR3 is CASSLGSYEQYV. The CDR3 nucleotides read TGTGCCAGCAGCTTGGGTTCCTACGAGCAGTACGTC.

This rearrangement joins TRBV12-3 or TRBV12-4 to TRBJ1-1; D gene ambiguous. The CDR3 extends over 14 amino acids. Trimming left V 5 bases short and J 5 bases short, with 15 bases between. The chain's CDR3 is CASSTGSPGTEAFF. The CDR3 bases are TGTGCCAGCAGTACGGGGTCGCCGGGTACTGAAGCTTTCTTT.

The V call is TRBV12-3 or TRBV12-4, the J call TRBJ2-1; D perhaps matches TRBD2 (6 bases). V lost 2 bases and J lost 12, with 11 bases in between. The CDR3 totals 12 residues. CDR3 DNA: TGTGCCAGCAGTTTACGATCCGGGGGGCAGTTCTTC. As protein: CASSLRSGGQFF.